The rows below give T cell receptor beta chains drawn from one sample of a study of T cells in Graves' hyperthyroidism and ophthalmopathy. Each CDR3 protein is one row after TCRdb ran MiXCR on the multiplex PCR reads. This sample carries around 560,000 distinct CDR3 sequences, 16% of them seen once, and the ten largest clones take around a sixth. What was sequenced was blood. Receptors originate from a woman between 18 and 29 years old with Graves' hyperthyroidism. The CDR3 runs from the conserved cysteine through the conserved F or W. The D gene is left open where the match is weak. A row's size may be missing; if present it is once, few, many or a size class.

clone_size d_call j_call v_call cdr3_nt cdr3_aa
. . TRBJ2-3 TRBV18 TGTGCCAGCTCACCACCGGTTTTACGAACAGATACGCAGTATTTT CASSPPVLRTDTQYF
few . TRBJ2-1 TRBV25-1 TGTGCCAGCAGTGTAATCACAGGTCTAACCTACAATGAGCAGTTCTTC CASSVITGLTYNEQFF
. . TRBJ1-2 TRBV20-1 TGCAGTGCTAGAGAACGAAGTGACGGCTGCACCTTC CSARERSDGCTF
many . TRBJ2-1 TRBV6-2/TRBV6-3 TGTGCCAGCAGTTACGGCCTCGGGCCACCTGACAATGAGCAGTTCTTC CASSYGLGPPDNEQFF
. . TRBJ1-3 TRBV20-1 TGCAGTGCTCCCGGGCCGGGGGCTGGAAACACCATATATTTT CSAPGPGAGNTIYF
many TRBD1 TRBJ2-1 TRBV28 TGTGCCAGCAGTACCCGGACAGGAGAATACAATGAGCAGTTCTTC CASSTRTGEYNEQFF
. . TRBJ1-4 TRBV20-1 TGCGGCCCTACAGACCTAGACGGGGCAACTAATGAAAAACTGTTTTTT CGPTDLDGATNEKLFF
. TRBD1 TRBJ1-3 TRBV5-1 TGCGCCAGCAGCTTGACCGGGACAGTCTCTGGAAACACCATATATTTT CASSLTGTVSGNTIYF
. TRBD2 TRBJ2-7 TRBV7-8 TGTGCCAGCAGCTTCAGACTAGCGGGAGTGGGAGAGCAGTACTTC CASSFRLAGVGEQYF
. TRBD2 TRBJ2-1 TRBV6-2/TRBV6-3 TGTGCCAGCGGAGAACCCGCGAGACTAGCGGGGATCTACAATGAGCAGTTCTTC CASGEPARLAGIYNEQFF
. TRBD1 TRBJ2-2 TRBV12-3/TRBV12-4 TGTGCCAGCAGTCGGGCCGGGACAGGGTCGAACACCGGGGAGCTGTTTTTT CASSRAGTGSNTGELFF